A selection of T cell receptor beta chains follows, all from one sample in a study of PD-1 blockade in classical Hodgkin lymphoma. The protocol was immunoSEQ multiplex PCR, while the TCRdb copy is restricted to in-frame clones and leaves out a portion. The sample yields 20,000 to 25,000 clones, about 80% seen once. The sequencing here drew on peripheral blood mononuclear cells (PBMCs), taken before the second cycle of nivolumab. These receptors were taken from a human donor with classical Hodgkin lymphoma. Both conserved end residues are part of each CDR3. D genes are given only for firm matches. Clone size, where shown, is once, few, many, or a class for clones that have expanded.

clone size,V gene,CDR3 length,J gene,D gene,CDR3 protein,CDR3 DNA
-,TRBV7-8,17,TRBJ2-1,TRBD2,CASSLWSSGDSYNEQFF,TGTGCCAGCAGCTTATGGTCCAGCGGGGACTCCTACAATGAGCAGTTCTTC
few,TRBV27,16,TRBJ2-3,TRBD2,CASSSPGLAGTDTQYF,TGTGCCAGCAGTTCACCGGGACTAGCGGGAACAGATACGCAGTATTTT
-,TRBV6-6,14,TRBJ2-7,-,CASKRAAGKYEQYF,TGTGCCAGCAAGCGGGCCGCTGGCAAATACGAGCAGTACTTC
-,TRBV4-1,14,TRBJ1-4,-,CASSHGGENEKLFF,TGCGCCAGCAGCCACGGAGGAGAGAATGAAAAACTGTTTTTT
-,TRBV7-8,15,TRBJ2-3,-,CASSESGVGPDTQYF,TGTGCCAGCAGCGAATCGGGAGTGGGCCCAGATACGCAGTATTTT
-,TRBV5-4,14,TRBJ1-2,-,CASSDGTLDHGYTF,TGTGCCAGCAGCGACGGGACACTAGACCATGGCTACACCTTC
-,TRBV4-1,14,TRBJ2-4,-,CASSGLLAKNIQYF,TGCGCCAGCAGCGGACTACTAGCCAAAAACATTCAGTACTTC
-,TRBV19,15,TRBJ2-5,TRBD1,CASSRTGGREETQYF,TGTGCCAGTAGTAGGACAGGGGGCCGGGAAGAGACCCAGTACTTC
-,TRBV2,11,TRBJ2-5,-,CASSRGETQYF,TGTGCCAGCTCCAGGGGCGAGACCCAGTACTTC
-,TRBV11-3,12,TRBJ2-2,-,CASSLVIGELFF,TGTGCCAGCAGCTTAGTGATCGGGGAGCTGTTTTTT
-,TRBV13,15,TRBJ2-7,-,CASSFNGQPTYEQYF,TGTGCCAGCAGCTTTAACGGACAGCCAACCTACGAGCAGTACTTC
-,TRBV11-2,16,TRBJ2-5,TRBD2,CASSLPSGRAAGTQYF,TGTGCCAGCAGCCTACCTAGCGGGAGGGCCGCTGGGACCCAGTACTTC
-,TRBV15,14,TRBJ2-7,-,CATSRERGSYEQYF,TGTGCCACCAGCAGAGAGCGGGGCAGCTACGAGCAGTACTTC
-,TRBV28,13,TRBJ1-1,TRBD1,CASSRTGFTEAFF,TGTGCCAGCAGCCGGACAGGATTCACTGAAGCTTTCTTT
-,TRBV11-3,16,TRBJ2-1,TRBD2,CASSPDLAGGKGEQFF,TGTGCCAGCAGCCCTGACCTAGCGGGAGGGAAGGGCGAGCAGTTCTTC
-,TRBV14,16,TRBJ1-2,-,CASSRITGFSNYGYTF,TGTGCCAGCAGCCGCATAACAGGGTTCTCTAACTATGGCTACACCTTC
-,TRBV5-4,19,TRBJ2-2,TRBD1,CASSLGGAGDRGFAGELFF,TGTGCCAGCAGCTTAGGGGGCGCCGGGGACAGGGGGTTTGCCGGGGAGCTGTTTTTT
-,TRBV19,14,TRBJ1-2,-,CASSMPGLNYGYTF,TGTGCCAGTAGTATGCCCGGGCTTAACTATGGCTACACCTTC
-,TRBV5-1,11,TRBJ2-7,-,CASSSAYEQYF,TGCGCCAGCAGCTCCGCCTACGAGCAGTACTTC
few,TRBV29-1,11,TRBJ1-1,-,CSATSFTEAFF,TGCAGCGCCACGAGTTTTACTGAAGCTTTCTTT
-,TRBV11-3,14,TRBJ2-5,TRBD1,CASSLTGVGETQYF,TGTGCCAGCAGCTTAACAGGGGTAGGAGAGACCCAGTACTTC
-,TRBV7-8,13,TRBJ1-2,-,CASSFNRFYGYTF,TGTGCCAGCAGCTTCAACAGGTTCTATGGCTACACCTTC
-,TRBV9,13,TRBJ2-7,-,CASSSGLGYEQYF,TGTGCCAGCAGCTCAGGGTTGGGCTACGAGCAGTACTTC
-,TRBV4-1,18,TRBJ2-3,TRBD2,CASSQAPRSGVSTDTQYF,TGCGCCAGCAGCCAAGCCCCCAGGAGCGGGGTTAGCACAGATACGCAGTATTTT
-,TRBV6-5,14,TRBJ1-1,-,CASSYGQGRTEAFF,TGTGCCAGCAGTTACGGGCAGGGTCGGACTGAAGCTTTCTTT
-,TRBV13,18,TRBJ2-7,TRBD2,CASTSRGLAAAGPDEQYF,TGTGCCAGCACCTCAAGGGGACTAGCGGCCGCCGGTCCCGACGAGCAGTACTTC
-,TRBV6-5,15,TRBJ1-3,-,CASSYSPGPGNTIYF,TGTGCCAGCAGTTACTCACCCGGGCCCGGAAACACCATATATTTT
-,TRBV7-6,15,TRBJ1-4,-,CASSLGPGGPEKLFF,TGTGCCAGCAGCTTAGGACCTGGGGGACCCGAAAAACTGTTTTTT
-,TRBV7-2,13,TRBJ1-1,-,CASSLYTRAEAFF,TGTGCCAGCAGCCTTTACACAAGGGCTGAAGCTTTCTTT